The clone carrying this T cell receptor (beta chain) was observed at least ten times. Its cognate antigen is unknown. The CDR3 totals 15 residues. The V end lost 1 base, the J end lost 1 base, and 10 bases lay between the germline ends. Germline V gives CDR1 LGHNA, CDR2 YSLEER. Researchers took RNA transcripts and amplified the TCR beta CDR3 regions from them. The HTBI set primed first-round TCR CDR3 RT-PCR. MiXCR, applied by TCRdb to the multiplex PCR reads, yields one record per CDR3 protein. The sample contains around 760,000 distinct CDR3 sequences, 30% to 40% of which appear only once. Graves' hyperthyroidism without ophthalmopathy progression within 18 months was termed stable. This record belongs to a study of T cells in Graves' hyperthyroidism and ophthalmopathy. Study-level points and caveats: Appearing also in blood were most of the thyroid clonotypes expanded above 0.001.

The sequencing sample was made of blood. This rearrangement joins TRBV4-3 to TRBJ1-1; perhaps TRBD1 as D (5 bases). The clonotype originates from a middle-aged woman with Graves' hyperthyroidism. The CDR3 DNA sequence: TGCGCCAGCAGCCAAGTGGCAGGGACGAACACTGAAGCTTTCTTT. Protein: CASSQVAGTNTEAFF.